These 20 T cell receptor beta chains were sequenced from one sample in a study of T-cell memory formation after mild COVID-19. A single record per CDR3 protein comes from TCRdb applying MiXCR to the 5' RACE reads. This table has 310,000 or so distinct CDR3 sequences, more than 15% appearing once. Sequenced material: PBMCs or a T cell subset sorted from them (not recorded which). These receptors came from a man aged 18-30 years who had mild COVID-19 (a few samples of this study predate the infection). Cell type and time point are not known.

This clonotype was seen only a few times. The chain is built from TRBV5-1 and TRBJ2-5; D is ambiguous. Trimming shortened V by 5 bases and J by 2 bases, and 10 bases separated the two germline ends. CDR3 length equals 13 residues. Germline-derived CDR1 and CDR2 are SGHRS and YFSETQ. DNA of the CDR3: TGCGCCAGCAGTTGGTCTCTTCAAGAGACCCAGTACTTC. It translates to CASSWSLQETQYF.

This clonotype occurred many times. The rearrangement joins TRBV5-1 to TRBJ2-2; TRBD1 aligns across 9 bases. The V segment lost 4 bases and the J segment 6 bases; nucleotides outside the gene matches: 7. The CDR3 is 15 residues long. Germline V gene data show CDR1 as SGHRS and CDR2 as YFSETQ. This CDR3 is CASSPSTGGSGELFF. CDR3 DNA sequence: TGCGCCAGCAGCCCCTCGACAGGGGGATCCGGGGAGCTGTTTTTT.

This clonotype was counted ten times or more. The rearrangement uses TRBV29-1 and TRBJ1-5; D is uncertain. Trimming shortened V by 5 bases and J by 5 bases, and 4 bases separated the two germline ends. Germline CDR1 reads SQVTM; CDR2 reads ANQGSEA. This CDR3 is 10 amino acids long. The CDR3 region has the DNA TGCAGCGTTCCCGATCAGCCCCAGCATTTT. It is translated as CSVPDQPQHF. Full variable domain (remainder filled in from reference TRBV29-1 and TRBJ1-5): SAVISQKPSRDICQRGTSLTIQCQVDSQVTMMFWYRQQPGQSLTLIATANQGSEATYESGFVIDKFPISRPNLTFSTLTVSNMSPEDSSIYLCSVPDQPQHFGDGTRLSIL.

This clonotype was seen only a few times. J is TRBJ1-4 and V is TRBV4-3, with 7 bases aligning to TRBD1. This CDR3 has 16 residues. V trimming: 0 bases; J trimming: 7 bases; junction bases outside the gene matches: 8. Germline loops: CDR1 LGHNA, CDR2 YSLEER. The CDR3 DNA follows: TGCGCCAGCAGCCAAGATCCAAACAGGGGAGGTGAAAAACTGTTTTTT. It specifies CASSQDPNRGGEKLFF.

This clonotype occurred many times. This chain uses TRBV5-5 with TRBJ1-5, with D possibly TRBD1 on 6 matching bases. In germline, CDR1 is SGHKS, CDR2 YYEKEE (reference sequence). The V gene lost 0 bases and the J gene lost 6 bases, with 13 bases spanning the gap. This CDR3 is built from 15 residues. CDR3 amino acids: CASSLAGGRRQPQHF. For the CDR3, the DNA is TGTGCCAGCAGCTTGGCGGGGGGCCGACGTCAGCCCCAGCATTTT.

This clonotype was counted a few times. J is TRBJ2-5 and V is TRBV5-6, with D unresolved. Germline V gene lookup returns CDR1 SGHDT and CDR2 YYEEEE. V was cut by 2 bases and J by 13 bases, with 27 bases left in between. The CDR3 consists of 16 residues. In nucleotides, the CDR3 is TGTGCCAGCAGCTTAAAGGACCCTAAAGGTTGGGTTCCCCGGTACTTC. Its protein product is CASSLKDPKGWVPRYF. The full variable domain, rest sourced from reference TRBV5-6 and TRBJ2-5, is DAGVTQSPTHLIKTRGQQVTLRCSPKSGHDTVSWYQQALGQGPQFIFQYYEEEERQRGNFPDRFSGHQFPNYSSELNVNALLLGDSALYLCASSLKDPKGWVPRYFGPGTRLLVL.

Only a few counts were recorded for this clonotype. This rearrangement joins TRBV5-6 to TRBJ2-7, with D maybe TRBD2 (6 bases). Trimming cost V 0 bases and J 5 bases, with 9 bases left between them. Per germline, CDR1 SGHDT and CDR2 YYEEEE. The CDR3 spans 13 residues. CDR3 bases: TGTGCCAGCAGCTTGGTTTCGGGGGACGAGCAGTACGTC. Translation gives CASSLVSGDEQYV.

This rearrangement joins TRBV12-3 or TRBV12-4 to TRBJ2-1; TRBD1 matches at 11 bases. Trimming at V came to 3 bases and at J to 7 bases, leaving 5 bases not matched to a gene. The CDR3 sequence is 15 residues long. CDR3: CASSFGGQGGNEQFF. The CDR3 nucleotides read TGTGCCAGCAGTTTTGGGGGACAGGGGGGTAATGAGCAGTTCTTC.

The chain has TRBV20-1 and TRBJ2-3; a possible D gene is TRBD1 (7 bases). This CDR3 region has 14 residues. From germline, CDR1 is DFQATT and CDR2 SNEGSKA (reference sequence). The V end was cut by 3 bases, the J end by 4 bases, with 14 bases between. For the CDR3, the DNA is TGCAGTGCTAGTCAGGGGGGTAGGTCAGATACGCAGTATTTT. It is translated as CSASQGGRSDTQYF.

The CDR3 bases are TGTGCCAGCAGCTTGGCAGCAGGGGGTTACGAGCAGTACTTC. Amino acids: CASSLAAGGYEQYF. The rearrangement uses TRBV5-5 and TRBJ2-7; 7 nucleotides align to TRBD1. CDR1 is SGHKS, CDR2 YYEKEE, per germline (reference sequence). CDR3 size: 14 residues. With V trimmed by 0 bases and J by 4 bases, 4 bases remained unmatched. The full variable domain, with the rest looked up from reference TRBV5-5 and TRBJ2-7, is DAGVTQSPTHLIKTRGQQVTLRCSPISGHKSVSWYQQVLGQGPQFIFQYYEKEERGRGNFPDRFSARQFPNYSSELNVNALLLGDSALYLCASSLAAGGYEQYFGPGTRLTVT.

This clonotype was seen a single time. The gene calls are TRBV11-3 and TRBJ2-1, with a possible D match to TRBD2 (5 bases). V lost 1 base to trimming and J lost 7 bases, with 8 bases between them. The CDR3 covers 13 residues. Germline lookup yields CDR1 SGHNT and CDR2 YENEEA. CDR3 nucleotide sequence: TGTGCCAGCAGCTTAGTGGAGGTAAATGAGCAGTTCTTC. Translation gives CASSLVEVNEQFF.

This clonotype was counted a few times. The genes are TRBV6-2 or TRBV6-3 and TRBJ2-5; no firm D call. The ends were cut back, 5 bases at V and 4 bases at J, with 20 bases in the middle. Per germline, CDR1 MNHEY and CDR2 SVGEGT. The CDR3 spans 16 residues. The DNA for the CDR3 is TGTGCCAGCAGTGACCCTGAAGAATTAGTGAGAGAGACCCAGTACTTC. It yields the protein CASSDPEELVRETQYF.

This clonotype was observed a few times. This rearrangement joins TRBV4-1 to TRBJ1-2, with 8 bases identical to TRBD1. Trimming removed 1 base from V and 0 bases from J; junction bases left unmatched: 1. The CDR3 has 15 residues. The V gene's germline CDR1 is MGHRA and CDR2 YSYEKL. CDR3 bases: TGCGCCAGCAGCCAAGGGGACAGGACTAACTATGGCTACACCTTC. It translates to CASSQGDRTNYGYTF.

This clonotype was observed a few times. V and J are TRBV20-1 and TRBJ2-7, with D perhaps TRBD1 (5 bases). V was shortened by 5 bases and J by 4 bases, with 12 bases between the two germline ends. The CDR3 spans 12 residues. CDR1 and CDR2 (germline): DFQATT, SNEGSKA (reference sequence). The CDR3 DNA follows: TGCAGTGCTTCACAGGACGGATACGAGCAGTACGTC. Its protein is CSASQDGYEQYV.

In this sample, this clonotype turned up a few times. The chain is built from TRBV6-6 and TRBJ2-7; D unclear. Germline V gene lookup returns CDR1 MNHNY and CDR2 SVGAGI (reference sequence). The CDR3 runs 15 residues. The V end lost 4 bases, the J end lost 0 bases, and 13 bases lay between the germline ends. The CDR3 sequence: CASSSPDHSSYEQYV. The CDR3 DNA is TGTGCCAGCAGTTCCCCAGACCATAGCTCCTACGAGCAGTACGTC.

In this sample, this clonotype turned up a few times. The J gene is TRBJ2-6, the V gene TRBV6-5; 9 positions agree with TRBD1. The CDR3 totals 17 residues. Trimming at V came to 6 bases and at J to 2 bases, leaving 8 bases not matched to a gene. Germline assignment: CDR1 MNHEY and CDR2 SVGAGI. CDR3 nucleotide sequence: TGTGCCAGCAGGGAATTCCGGGACAGGGCTGGGGCCAACGTCCTGACTTTC. This encodes CASREFRDRAGANVLTF.

This clonotype occurred many times. J is TRBJ1-4 and V is TRBV4-2; 9 nucleotides line up with TRBD1. V gave up 0 bases and J gave up 8 bases; unmatched junction bases: 7. CDR3 length: 16 amino acids. From germline, CDR1 is LGHNA and CDR2 YNFKEQ. Written as DNA, the CDR3 is TGTGCCAGCAGCCAAGATCCGGGACAGGGTGGGGAAAAACTGTTTTTT. Translation gives CASSQDPGQGGEKLFF.

This clonotype came up a few times. V gene TRBV15 combines with J gene TRBJ2-7; D might be TRBD2 (7 bases). The germline CDR1 and CDR2 sequences are LNHNV and YYDKDF (reference sequence). Between the trimmed V and J ends, which lost 0 bases and 4 bases, there was a span of 13 bases. This CDR3 spans 15 amino acids. This CDR3 reads CATSREVGGQYEQYF. DNA of the CDR3: TGTGCCACCAGCAGAGAAGTCGGGGGGCAATACGAGCAGTACTTC.

V is TRBV9 and J is TRBJ2-3; D ambiguous. Germline V lookup: CDR1 SGDLS, CDR2 YYNGEE. The V and J ends lost 4 bases and 2 bases respectively, with 11 bases between them. This CDR3 comprises 14 residues. CDR3 coding DNA: TGTGCCAGCAGCATGTATTCGGACACAGATACGCAGTATTTT. Translating gives CASSMYSDTDTQYF.

This clonotype was seen only a few times. The CDR3 region has the DNA TGCAGTGCTAGTCGGCCAGCGTCGTCCGGGGAGCTGTTTTTT. Translation gives CSASRPASSGELFF. The chain uses TRBV20-1 and TRBJ2-2; D remains unclear. Germline V gene data show CDR1 as DFQATT and CDR2 as SNEGSKA (reference sequence). The CDR3 is 14 amino acids. Trimming left V 3 bases short and J 6 bases short, with 14 bases between.